The rows below give T cell receptor beta chains drawn from one sample of a study of shared clonotypes between healthy human individuals. Sequencing used immunoSEQ multiplex PCR; TCRdb keeps in-frame clones, though not all of them. The sample shows some 2 million clones, 85% to 95% of them seen only once. The sequencing input was naive CD4+ T cells sorted from blood. These receptors were collected from a man aged 18 to 29 in good health. CDR3s include the opening cysteine and the closing phenylalanine or tryptophan. Fields, in order: CDR3 DNA, CDR3 protein, J gene, clone size, V gene, D gene, CDR3 length. D genes are given only for firm matches. Clone size is stated in some rows and not others, as once, few, many or a class when expanded.

DNA: TGTGCCAGCACGATGGGCGGTTGGCTCCAGTTCTTC
CDR3: CASTMGGWLQFF
J: TRBJ2-1
size: -
V: TRBV7-9
D: -
length: 12

DNA: TGCAGCGTTCTTGATGGAGCTAACTATGGCTACACCTTC
CDR3: CSVLDGANYGYTF
J: TRBJ1-2
size: once
V: TRBV29-1
D: -
length: 13

DNA: TGTGCCAGCAGTGATAAGAGGACAGGGTTAAATGAGCAGTTCTTC
CDR3: CASSDKRTGLNEQFF
J: TRBJ2-1
size: -
V: TRBV6-1
D: TRBD1
length: 15

DNA: TGTGCCAGCAGTTACTCTCCAGGGCCAAAGACCCAGTACTTC
CDR3: CASSYSPGPKTQYF
J: TRBJ2-5
size: -
V: TRBV6-5
D: -
length: 14

DNA: TGTGCCAGCAAGGATCCGGGGTTGGGCAAAAACATTCAGTACTTC
CDR3: CASKDPGLGKNIQYF
J: TRBJ2-4
size: -
V: TRBV6-1
D: -
length: 15

DNA: TGTGCCAGCTCAGGACAGGCGAGCTCTGGAAACACCATATATTTT
CDR3: CASSGQASSGNTIYF
J: TRBJ1-3
size: -
V: TRBV18
D: TRBD1
length: 15

DNA: TGTGCCAGCATTGGGACTACTGAAGCTTTCTTT
CDR3: CASIGTTEAFF
J: TRBJ1-1
size: -
V: TRBV6-5
D: -
length: 11

DNA: TGTGCCACATCTCGGGGGGAATGGTTGCAAGAGACCCAGTACTTC
CDR3: CATSRGEWLQETQYF
J: TRBJ2-5
size: -
V: TRBV10-3
D: TRBD2
length: 15

DNA: TGTGCCAGCAGTTACGACTCGACAGGTCGCTATGGCTACACCTTC
CDR3: CASSYDSTGRYGYTF
J: TRBJ1-2
size: -
V: TRBV28
D: -
length: 15

DNA: TGTGCCAGCAGTGAGGGTGCAGGAGGAGAAAAACTGTTTTTT
CDR3: CASSEGAGGEKLFF
J: TRBJ1-4
size: -
V: TRBV2
D: -
length: 14

DNA: TGTGCCAGCAGCTTAATGGGCGGGACCGAGGGGATCGAGCAGTACTTC
CDR3: CASSLMGGTEGIEQYF
J: TRBJ2-7
size: -
V: TRBV7-2
D: -
length: 16

DNA: TGTGCCAGCTCCGGGTCGAACACCGGGGAGCTGTTTTTT
CDR3: CASSGSNTGELFF
J: TRBJ2-2
size: -
V: TRBV6-1
D: -
length: 13

DNA: TGTGCCAGTAGTTTCAGGGGGCCTGAAGCTTTCTTT
CDR3: CASSFRGPEAFF
J: TRBJ1-1
size: -
V: TRBV19
D: TRBD1
length: 12

DNA: TGTGCCAGCAGCGTCTCGGGACAGGTGATTTCACCCCTCCACTTT
CDR3: CASSVSGQVISPLHF
J: TRBJ1-6
size: -
V: TRBV5-4
D: TRBD1
length: 15

DNA: TGTGCCAGCAGTTACTCTTACGGCGGGCACTCCTACGAGCAGTACTTC
CDR3: CASSYSYGGHSYEQYF
J: TRBJ2-7
size: -
V: TRBV6-6
D: -
length: 16

DNA: TGTGCCAGCTCACCGAAGGACAGACCCATTAATGAAAAACTGTTTTTT
CDR3: CASSPKDRPINEKLFF
J: TRBJ1-4
size: -
V: TRBV18
D: -
length: 16

DNA: TGTGCCAGCAGCTCATCCCTCACCCCCTCCTATAATTCACCCCTCCACTTT
CDR3: CASSSSLTPSYNSPLHF
J: TRBJ1-6
size: -
V: TRBV27
D: -
length: 17

DNA: TGTGCCTGGTTAAGGGGACAGGTCCTAGACGGGGAGCTGTTTTTT
CDR3: CAWLRGQVLDGELFF
J: TRBJ2-2
size: -
V: TRBV30
D: TRBD1
length: 15

DNA: TGTGCCATCAGACCTAGCGGGGCGCCAGATACGCAGTATTTT
CDR3: CAIRPSGAPDTQYF
J: TRBJ2-3
size: -
V: TRBV10-3
D: TRBD2
length: 14

DNA: TGTGCCAGCAGTTTGGGACTAGCGGGGAGTTGGGATGAGCAGTTCTTC
CDR3: CASSLGLAGSWDEQFF
J: TRBJ2-1
size: -
V: TRBV28
D: TRBD2
length: 16

DNA: TGTGCCAGCAGCCCTGGGGACAGCCGATACGAGCAGTACTTC
CDR3: CASSPGDSRYEQYF
J: TRBJ2-7
size: -
V: TRBV7-2
D: TRBD1
length: 14

DNA: TGCGCCAGCAGCTTGGCGTTCTCAAGGGATACGCAGTATTTT
CDR3: CASSLAFSRDTQYF
J: TRBJ2-3
size: -
V: TRBV5-1
D: -
length: 14

DNA: TGCGCCAGCAGCTTCTACAATGAGCAGTTCTTC
CDR3: CASSFYNEQFF
J: TRBJ2-1
size: -
V: TRBV5-1
D: -
length: 11

DNA: TGTGCCAGCAGACGAGATAGTGGGCCTAATGAGCAGTTCTTC
CDR3: CASRRDSGPNEQFF
J: TRBJ2-1
size: -
V: TRBV5-4
D: -
length: 14

DNA: TGTGCCAGCAGCTTCTCGTCTTGGGGAGTCGCAGATACGCAGTATTTT
CDR3: CASSFSSWGVADTQYF
J: TRBJ2-3
size: -
V: TRBV7-9
D: -
length: 16

DNA: TGCGCCAGCAGCTTGAACGGCCAAGAGACCCAGTACTTC
CDR3: CASSLNGQETQYF
J: TRBJ2-5
size: -
V: TRBV5-1
D: -
length: 13